This is a list of T cell receptor beta chains from one sample in a study of beta chain features in type 1 diabetes. Some clones are missing from TCRdb's copy, which holds only in-frame ones; the method was immunoSEQ multiplex PCR. The sample consists of about 660,000 clones, over 12% of them appearing once. Material: naive CD4+ T cells from blood. The receptors here all came from a man in his late teens or twenties with type 1 diabetes. CDR3s include the opening cysteine and the closing phenylalanine or tryptophan. The D gene is left open where the match is weak. Only part of the rows carry a size: once, few, many, or a class if the clone is expanded.

j_call v_call clone_size d_call cdr3_aa cdr3_nt
TRBJ2-7 TRBV18 - - CASSPLDSGEQYF TGTGCCAGCTCACCACTAGACTCGGGAGAGCAGTACTTC
TRBJ2-1 TRBV15 few TRBD2 CATSRDGPAGVPNEQFF TGTGCCACCAGCAGAGATGGTCCGGCGGGAGTCCCGAATGAGCAGTTCTTC
TRBJ2-1 TRBV7-2 few TRBD2 CASSFTSGRYNEQFF TGTGCCAGCAGCTTTACTAGCGGGCGTTACAATGAGCAGTTCTTC
TRBJ2-5 TRBV28 - TRBD2 CASETSGDQETQYF TGTGCCAGCGAGACTAGCGGGGACCAAGAGACCCAGTACTTC
TRBJ1-5 TRBV29-1 - TRBD1 CSVRTGRQPQHF TGCAGCGTTCGGACAGGGCGGCAGCCCCAGCATTTT
TRBJ2-3 TRBV18 - TRBD2 CASSPRRGGATDTQYF TGTGCCAGCTCACCACGTCGGGGGGGGGCCACAGATACGCAGTATTTT
TRBJ2-1 TRBV5-1 few TRBD2 CASSRLGSGIFNEQFF TGCGCCAGCAGCCGGCTAGGTAGCGGGATTTTCAATGAGCAGTTCTTC
TRBJ1-6 TRBV18 - TRBD1 CASSPQTGKNSPLHF TGTGCCAGCTCACCGCAGACAGGGAAGAATTCACCCCTCCACTTT
TRBJ1-2 TRBV5-5 - - CASSLDVGYTF TGTGCCAGCAGCCTCGACGTGGGCTACACCTTC
TRBJ2-1 TRBV7-9 few TRBD1 CASSFEGGWDNEQFF TGTGCCAGCAGCTTCGAAGGGGGCTGGGACAATGAGCAGTTCTTC
TRBJ1-2 TRBV7-2 few TRBD1 CASSLGQDYGYTF TGTGCCAGCAGCCTGGGACAGGACTATGGCTACACCTTC
TRBJ1-5 TRBV2 - TRBD1 CASSWEQGAGNQPQHF TGTGCCAGCAGTTGGGAACAGGGGGCGGGAAATCAGCCCCAGCATTTT
TRBJ2-1 TRBV2 few TRBD2 CARITSEGLALPNEQFF TGTGCCAGAATAACTAGTGAGGGACTAGCGCTACCCAATGAGCAGTTCTTC
TRBJ2-5 TRBV28 few TRBD2 CASSPPRGGAETQYF TGTGCCAGCAGTCCCCCCCGCGGGGGGGCGGAGACCCAGTACTTC
TRBJ1-1 TRBV5-1 - - CASSLDLGGTEAFF TGCGCCAGCAGCTTGGATCTCGGGGGCACTGAAGCTTTCTTT
TRBJ1-2 TRBV29-1 few TRBD1 CSVWTGTDGYTF TGCAGCGTTTGGACAGGGACAGATGGCTACACCTTC
TRBJ2-7 TRBV6-1 few - CASSESGGAYEQYF TGTGCCAGCAGTGAATCCGGCGGGGCCTACGAGCAGTACTTC
TRBJ2-4 TRBV11-3 - - CASSLGTDLAKNIQYF TGTGCCAGCAGCTTAGGGACGGACTTAGCCAAAAACATTCAGTACTTC
TRBJ2-6 TRBV30 few - CAWSPRDHVLTF TGTGCCTGGAGCCCCCGGGATCACGTCCTGACTTTC
TRBJ2-4 TRBV27 - - CASATLGDARAKNIQYF TGTGCCAGCGCAACCTTAGGGGACGCCCGAGCCAAAAACATTCAGTACTTC
TRBJ1-2 TRBV9 few - CASSDFVGTVMGYTF TGTGCCAGCAGCGATTTTGTCGGGACGGTGATGGGCTACACCTTC
TRBJ2-2 TRBV4-2 - - CASSQGLVTGELFF TGTGCCAGCAGCCAAGGTCTCGTTACCGGGGAGCTGTTTTTT
TRBJ2-3 TRBV21-1 - - CASSRPLAELEGSTQYF TGTGCCAGCAGCAGACCCTTAGCGGAGCTAGAAGGAAGTACGCAGTATTTT
TRBJ1-1 TRBV29-1 few TRBD1 CSVLGQLNTEAFF TGCAGCGTCCTGGGACAGCTGAACACTGAAGCTTTCTTT
TRBJ2-7 TRBV23-1 few - CASSQSWGAPYEQYF TGCGCCAGCAGTCAATCGTGGGGAGCTCCCTACGAGCAGTACTTC
TRBJ2-1 TRBV6-6 few TRBD2 CASRWTSGRGYEQFF TGTGCCAGCAGGTGGACTAGCGGGAGAGGGTATGAGCAGTTCTTC
TRBJ2-7 TRBV18 - - CASSPAAYRAGNEQYF TGTGCCAGCTCACCCGCGGCATACAGGGCCGGGAACGAGCAGTACTTC
TRBJ2-7 TRBV6-6 - - CASSRGQMSEQYF TGTGCCAGCAGCCGTGGACAGATGTCCGAGCAGTACTTC
TRBJ2-1 TRBV18 - - CASCLWATGNEQFF TGTGCCAGCTGTCTATGGGCTACGGGGAATGAGCAGTTCTTC
TRBJ2-1 TRBV9 - - CASSVESYNEQFF TGTGCCAGCAGCGTAGAAAGTTACAATGAGCAGTTCTTC
TRBJ1-1 TRBV19 few - CASSIRERLDTEAFF TGTGCCAGTAGTATTCGGGAGCGCCTGGACACTGAAGCTTTCTTT
TRBJ1-5 TRBV2 - - CASRDQGHGNQPQHF TGTGCCAGCAGAGACCAGGGCCATGGCAATCAGCCCCAGCATTTT
TRBJ1-1 TRBV18 - - CASSPLGGTEAFF TGTGCCAGCTCACCGTTAGGGGGGACTGAAGCTTTCTTT
TRBJ2-7 TRBV10-3 few TRBD1 CAISEWDRSGAGEQYF TGTGCCATCAGTGAATGGGACAGGTCAGGGGCTGGCGAGCAGTACTTC
TRBJ2-1 TRBV7-8 few TRBD2 CASSYRLAGEGQFF TGTGCCAGCAGCTACCGACTAGCGGGGGAAGGGCAGTTCTTC
TRBJ2-1 TRBV7-9 - - CASSQVGGEQFF TGTGCCAGCAGCCAAGTTGGAGGCGAGCAGTTCTTC
TRBJ2-1 TRBV29-1 few TRBD1 CSVPGTGGYNEQFF TGCAGCGTTCCCGGGACAGGGGGGTACAATGAGCAGTTCTTC
TRBJ1-4 TRBV6-1 - - CASSEGNSVATNEKLFF TGTGCCAGCAGTGAAGGGAACTCTGTGGCGACTAATGAAAAACTGTTTTTT
TRBJ1-2 TRBV7-9 - - CASSLDRYGYTF TGTGCCAGCAGCTTAGACAGATATGGCTACACCTTC
TRBJ1-5 TRBV19 - - CASSIGRGMPQHF TGTGCCAGTAGTATCGGACGGGGTATGCCCCAGCATTTT
TRBJ2-7 TRBV6-5 - TRBD1 CASSLRQGTHEQYF TGTGCCAGCAGTTTAAGACAGGGTACACACGAGCAGTACTTC
TRBJ2-2 TRBV7-2 few - CASSSRAPMGELFF TGTGCCAGCAGCTCTCGAGCGCCGATGGGGGAGCTGTTTTTT
TRBJ1-2 TRBV5-4 few TRBD1 CASSLRTGNFGYTF TGTGCCAGCAGCTTAAGGACAGGGAATTTTGGCTACACCTTC
TRBJ1-1 TRBV19 - - CASSPRSKSTEAFF TGTGCCAGTAGTCCCCGGAGTAAGAGCACTGAAGCTTTCTTT
TRBJ1-5 TRBV9 - - CASSLGGLSNQPQHF TGTGCCAGCAGCCTCGGGGGACTTAGCAATCAGCCCCAGCATTTT